The clone carrying this T cell receptor beta chain was detected many times. Its antigen is currently unknown. Physicians reached a diagnosis by relying on clinical symptoms, serum thyroxine, TRAb, thyroid ultrasound and orbital computed tomography. For repertoire sequencing, the TCR beta CDR3 regions were amplified from RNA transcripts. Amplification began with first-round RT-PCR using HTBI primers, then second-round multiplex PCR was performed. Via MiXCR, TCRdb re-called the multiplex PCR reads, giving one row per CDR3 protein. The table records over a million distinct CDR3 sequences, about two fifths of them present only once. Germline V CDR1 and CDR2: SGHTA, FQGNSA. The V segment lost 3 bases and the J segment 4 bases; nucleotides outside the gene matches: 13. CDR3 size: 17 residues. The sample originates from a study of Graves' ophthalmopathy and Graves' hyperthyroidism. Study at large: Stable hyperthyroidism meant no progression to ophthalmopathy within 18 months of follow-up. Overall study findings and caveats: A roughly 84% specificity and 85% to 90% sensitivity were achieved by a 13-signature model that separated ophthalmopathy from stable hyperthyroidism.

J is TRBJ2-5 and V is TRBV7-2, with 8 bases that match TRBD2. The specimen was peripheral blood or thyroid tissue (not recorded which). The sequence came from an adult man with Graves' hyperthyroidism. The CDR3 DNA reads as TGTGCCAGCAGCTTTCTCCGGACTAGCCGTGTTAGAGAGACCCAGTACTTC. Its translation is CASSFLRTSRVRETQYF.